Included here is one T cell receptor beta chain sequence, with context. Authors' methods: Cell counts per sample came from amplifying reference gene primers. Some clones are missing from TCRdb's copy, which holds only in-frame ones; the method was immunoSEQ multiplex PCR. From that table come the V and J calls and clone size; the DNA was used to work out D and trimming. The sample yields a few hundred thousand clones, roughly 90% seen once. These data originate in a study of blood T cell repertoires in COVID-19. Looking at the study overall: T cells, B-cell-depleted T cells, or PBMCs supplied cDNA or gDNA.

V lost 6 bases and J lost 6; bases outside the gene matches: 6. Germline V gene data show CDR1 as MNHEY and CDR2 as SMNVEV (reference sequence). The CDR3 loop spans 14 amino acids. The chain uses TRBV27 and TRBJ1-4, with 8 bases lining up with TRBD1. Sequencing was performed on peripheral blood. The clonotype comes from a woman in her 30s with active or convalescent COVID-19. CDR3 DNA sequence: TGTGCCAGCAGAGCCCAGGGGGCGGATGAAAAACTGTTTTTT. It translates to CASRAQGADEKLFF.